The clone carrying this T cell receptor beta chain was counted a few times. Its antigen is unknown. The sample is drawn from a study of CD8 T cells in ankylosing spondylitis. Study observations and caveats: Matched ankylosing spondylitis synovial fluid reportedly contained a significantly enriched population of disease-linked clones. In the blood and synovial fluid of reactive arthritis, some motif variants had been previously reported. About 8 highly homologous variants made up a TCR beta motif, and this motif appeared characteristic of ankylosing spondylitis blood.

Preparation of TCR beta libraries was done by quantitative 5'-RACE with molecular barcodes. One entry per CDR3 protein, called by TCRdb with MiXCR from the 5' RACE reads. The data contain about 400,000 distinct CDR3 sequences, approximately 20% of them singletons. V shed 6 bases, J shed 2 bases, and the junction held 5 bases outside the gene matches. Germline assignment: CDR1 MGHRA and CDR2 YSYEKL. The CDR3 has 14 amino acids. Specimen: blood, either unsorted or a sorted T cell fraction (not recorded which). V gene TRBV4-1 combines with J gene TRBJ2-7; 9 bases agree with TRBD1. The receptor comes from a male donor with ankylosing spondylitis or in good health (not recorded which). The CDR3 reads CASSHRTGAYEQYF. The CDR3 DNA sequence: TGCGCCAGCAGTCACCGGACAGGGGCCTACGAGCAGTACTTC.